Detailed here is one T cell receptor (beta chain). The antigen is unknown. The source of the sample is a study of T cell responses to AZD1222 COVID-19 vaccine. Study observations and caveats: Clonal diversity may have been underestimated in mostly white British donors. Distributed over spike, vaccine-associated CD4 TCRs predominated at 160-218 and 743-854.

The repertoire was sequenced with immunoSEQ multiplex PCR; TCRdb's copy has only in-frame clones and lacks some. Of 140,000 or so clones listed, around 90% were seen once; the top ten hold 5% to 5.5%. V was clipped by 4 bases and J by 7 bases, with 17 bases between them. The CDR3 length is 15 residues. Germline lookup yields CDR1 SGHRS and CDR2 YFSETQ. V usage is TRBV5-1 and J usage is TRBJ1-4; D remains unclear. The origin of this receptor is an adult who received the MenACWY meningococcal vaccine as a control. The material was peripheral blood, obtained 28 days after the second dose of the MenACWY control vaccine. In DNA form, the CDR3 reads TGCGCCAGCAGCCACGGCCCCGTGAAGGGTGAAAAACTGTTTTTT. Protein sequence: CASSHGPVKGEKLFF.